This T cell receptor beta chain appears in the sequencing data of a study of cytomegalovirus exposure and HLA in healthy donors. To note about this clone: Antigen specificity is unknown.

General study results and limits: The study flagged roughly 150 TCR beta chains as cytomegalovirus-associated.

Use of 60 Vbeta and 13 Jbeta primers characterized the PCR. Clones were read by immunoSEQ multiplex PCR, and TCRdb kept only the in-frame ones, dropping some. The specimen's table records about 54,000 clones. Trimming removed 4 bases from V and 6 bases from J; junction bases left unmatched: 7. The CDR3 spans 14 residues. Per germline, CDR1 KGHSH and CDR2 LQKENI. The sequenced sample was PBMCs. The source of this sequence is a woman aged 40 to 49 in good health and CMV-seronegative. The chain has TRBV18 and TRBJ1-1, with 8 bases matching TRBD1. The CDR3 is CASSRDRFGAEAFF. The CDR3 DNA reads TGTGCCAGCTCACGGGACAGGTTTGGTGCTGAAGCTTTCTTT.